Each of the 12 T cell receptor beta chains below was sequenced from the same sample in a study of blood T cell repertoires in COVID-19. Some clones are missing from TCRdb's copy, which holds only in-frame ones; the method was immunoSEQ multiplex PCR. The sample has 200,000 to 250,000 clones, 83% seen once. What was sequenced was PBMCs or T cells enriched from blood (not recorded which). These receptors were obtained from a woman in her 50s who had been exposed to COVID-19.

V gene TRBV7-7 combines with J gene TRBJ2-2; 9 bases line up with TRBD2. The CDR3 runs to 16 residues. CDR1 is SSHAT, CDR2 FNYEAQ, per germline (reference sequence). V lost 1 base to trimming and J lost 6 bases; unmatched junction nucleotides: 6. CDR3 sequence: CASSLDLAGPPGELFF. In DNA form, the CDR3 reads TGTGCCAGCAGCTTAGATCTAGCGGGGCCACCCGGGGAGCTGTTTTTT.

The rearrangement joins TRBV19 to TRBJ2-1; D perhaps matches TRBD2 (7 bases). The CDR3 extends over 19 amino acids. The germline gives CDR1 LNHDA, CDR2 SQIVND (reference sequence). V lost 1 base and J 10 bases, leaving 29 bases between the germline ends. CDR3 in amino acids: CASSIAPKRGQLKRSEQFF. The CDR3 coding sequence is TGTGCCAGTAGTATAGCACCGAAGCGGGGACAACTAAAGCGGTCAGAGCAGTTCTTC.

The chain has TRBV10-3 and TRBJ2-1, with 7 bases fitting TRBD1. The V and J ends lost 3 bases and 7 bases, in that order; junction bases with no gene match: 9. The CDR3 is 15 residues long. Germline-derived CDR1 and CDR2 are ENHRY and SYGVKD. The CDR3 DNA reads TGTGCCATCAGTGAAGGGGGCCTGCGGGTGAATGAGCAGTTCTTC. It specifies CAISEGGLRVNEQFF.

V and J are TRBV27 and TRBJ2-7; the match to TRBD2 covers 7 bases. Per the germline V gene, CDR1 is MNHEY and CDR2 is SMNVEV (reference sequence). The CDR3 is 12 amino acids. Trimming cost V 6 bases and J 6 bases; bases outside gene matches: 5. CDR3 residues: CASSNPSGEQYF. The CDR3 region has the DNA TGTGCCAGCAGCAACCCTAGCGGCGAGCAGTACTTC.

The chain couples TRBV6-2 or TRBV6-3 to TRBJ2-7, with D maybe TRBD1 (5 bases). CDR1 and CDR2 (germline): MNHEY, SVGEGT. The V end was cut by 6 bases, the J end by 3 bases, with 12 bases between. The CDR3 is 13 residues long. The CDR3 here is CASSRTGNYEQYF. The CDR3 nucleotides are TGTGCCAGCAGCCGAACAGGAAACTACGAGCAGTACTTC.

This clone was picked up many times. This rearrangement joins TRBV7-3 to TRBJ2-1, with 8 bases identical to TRBD2. The CDR3 is 16 amino acids. V shed 2 bases and J 4 bases; nucleotides not matched to a gene: 7. Germline lookup yields CDR1 SGHTA and CDR2 FQGTGA. Here the CDR3 reads CASSLGSGGSYNEQFF. The CDR3 DNA reads TGTGCCAGCAGCTTAGGGAGCGGGGGCTCATACAATGAGCAGTTCTTC.

This chain joins TRBV15 and TRBJ2-7; TRBD2 agrees at 9 bases. V shed 0 bases, J shed 4 bases, and the junction held 4 bases outside the gene matches. CDR1 LNHNV and CDR2 YYDKDF come from the germline V gene (reference sequence). There are 15 residues in the CDR3. Here the CDR3 DNA reads TGTGCCACCAGCAGAGATGCGGGGGGGCGATACGAGCAGTACTTC. This translates into CATSRDAGGRYEQYF.

This chain uses TRBV7-2 with TRBJ2-6; 7 bases align to TRBD2. Per the germline V gene, CDR1 is SGHTA and CDR2 is FQGNSA. This CDR3 contains 16 residues. With 3 bases clipped from V and 2 bases from J, the junction kept 4 bases outside the gene matches. The CDR3 region has the DNA TGTGCCAGCAGCTTGATCGGGGGGACTGGGGCCAACGTCCTGACTTTC. This gives the protein CASSLIGGTGANVLTF.

The chain is built from TRBV2 and TRBJ1-1, with D possibly matching TRBD1 (6 bases). In germline, CDR1 is SNHLY, CDR2 FYNNEI. This CDR3 has 17 residues. V dropped 5 bases and J dropped 0 bases, with 19 bases sitting between them. The CDR3 sequence: CASSSVTGSIMNTEAFF. The CDR3 DNA reads as TGTGCCAGCAGTTCAGTTACAGGGTCGATTATGAACACTGAAGCTTTCTTT. Using reference TRBV2 and TRBJ1-1 for the parts outside the CDR3, the full variable domain is EPEVTQTPSHQVTQMGQEVILRCVPISNHLYFYWYRQILGQKVEFLVSFYNNEISEKSEIFDDQFSVERPDGSNFTLKIRSTKLEDSAMYFCASSSVTGSIMNTEAFFGQGTRLTVV.

The chain employs TRBV7-9 and TRBJ1-3; 8 bases map to TRBD1. After removal of 5 bases from V and 0 bases from J, the junction contained 6 bases not matched to a gene. The length of the CDR3 is 16 residues. Germline CDR1 is SEHNR and CDR2 is FQNEAQ (reference sequence). The CDR3 nucleotides are TGTGCCAGCAGCCCAGGGACAGGATTCTCTGGAAACACCATATATTTT. This encodes CASSPGTGFSGNTIYF.

This chain uses TRBV27 with TRBJ1-4; the match to TRBD1 covers 9 bases. V was pared by 3 bases and J by 8 bases, with 7 bases of the junction left unmatched. Germline CDR1 is MNHEY and CDR2 is SMNVEV (reference sequence). The CDR3 consists of 15 residues. CDR3 in DNA: TGTGCCAGCAGTTTCGCCTCGGACAGGGGCGAAAAACTGTTTTTT. Translation: CASSFASDRGEKLFF.

The chain recombines TRBV12-3 or TRBV12-4 with TRBJ1-2; 8 bases are a match to TRBD1. The CDR3 is 13 residues long. V was clipped by 8 bases and J by 5 bases; unmatched bases: 7. The CDR3 region has the DNA TGTGCCAGCGGAATGACAGGGGCTTATGGCTACACCTTC. As protein: CASGMTGAYGYTF.